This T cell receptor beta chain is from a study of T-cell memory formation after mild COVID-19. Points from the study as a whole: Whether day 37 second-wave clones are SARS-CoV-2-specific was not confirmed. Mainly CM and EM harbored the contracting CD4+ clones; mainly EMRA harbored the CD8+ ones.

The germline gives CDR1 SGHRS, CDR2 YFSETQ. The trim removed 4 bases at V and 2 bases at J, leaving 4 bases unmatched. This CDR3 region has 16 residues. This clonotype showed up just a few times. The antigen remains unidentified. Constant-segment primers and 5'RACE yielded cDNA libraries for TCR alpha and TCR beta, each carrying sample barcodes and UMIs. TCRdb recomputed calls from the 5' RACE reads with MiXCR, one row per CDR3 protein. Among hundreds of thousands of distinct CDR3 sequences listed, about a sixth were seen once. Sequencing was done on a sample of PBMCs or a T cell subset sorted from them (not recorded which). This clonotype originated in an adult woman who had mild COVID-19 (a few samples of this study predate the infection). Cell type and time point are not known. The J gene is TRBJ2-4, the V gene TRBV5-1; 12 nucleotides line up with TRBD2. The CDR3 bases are TGCGCCAGCAGCGTTGGACTAGCGGGGTCCAAAAACATTCAGTACTTC. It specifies CASSVGLAGSKNIQYF.